Given below is one TCR beta chain in context. Per the authors' pipeline: Reference gene primer amplification gave nucleated cell count estimates. Generated by immunoSEQ multiplex PCR, the TCRdb table keeps only in-frame clones and is missing some. The V and J calls and clone size were taken over from that table, and D and trimming were inferred from the DNA. Here the sample spans about 120,000 clones, 70% to 90% being singletons. The V end lost 5 bases, the J end lost 1 base, and 9 bases lay between the germline ends. The germline gives CDR1 MNHEY, CDR2 SVGAGI. The CDR3 covers 14 residues. These data originate in a study of blood T cell repertoires in COVID-19. Study-wide background: T cells, B-cell-depleted T cells, or PBMCs supplied cDNA or gDNA.

The chain couples TRBV6-5 to TRBJ1-3; D call uncertain. The receptor was isolated from a human donor in a cohort sampled during active COVID-19. The source material was peripheral blood. CDR3 region: CASSTGGSGNTIYF. In DNA, the CDR3 is TGTGCCAGCAGTACGGGAGGGTCTGGAAACACCATATATTTT.